This T cell receptor (beta chain) stems from a study of a mutant IDH1 vaccine in newly diagnosed glioma. Here immunoSEQ multiplex PCR was the method, and the copy in TCRdb shows in-frame clones only, minus some. Here the sample spans approximately 100,000 clones, 70% to 90% being singletons. The CDR3 loop spans 14 amino acids. Germline loops: CDR1 SQVTM, CDR2 ANQGSEA. Trimming took off 5 bases at V and 0 bases at J, with 11 bases between the two ends. This clone was detected once. Noted time point: baseline, week 1 (first vaccination visit). As for treatment: pre-vaccination baseline after standard-of-care therapy.

This chain joins TRBV29-1 and TRBJ2-1; D may be TRBD2 (7 bases). This receptor was identified in a woman aged 45-60 years with glioma. Sequencing used PBMCs, obtained from a glioma patient treated with radiotherapy, temozolomide or both. CDR3: CSVRGRVSYNEQFF. The CDR3 region has the DNA TGCAGCGTTAGGGGGAGGGTCTCCTACAATGAGCAGTTCTTC.